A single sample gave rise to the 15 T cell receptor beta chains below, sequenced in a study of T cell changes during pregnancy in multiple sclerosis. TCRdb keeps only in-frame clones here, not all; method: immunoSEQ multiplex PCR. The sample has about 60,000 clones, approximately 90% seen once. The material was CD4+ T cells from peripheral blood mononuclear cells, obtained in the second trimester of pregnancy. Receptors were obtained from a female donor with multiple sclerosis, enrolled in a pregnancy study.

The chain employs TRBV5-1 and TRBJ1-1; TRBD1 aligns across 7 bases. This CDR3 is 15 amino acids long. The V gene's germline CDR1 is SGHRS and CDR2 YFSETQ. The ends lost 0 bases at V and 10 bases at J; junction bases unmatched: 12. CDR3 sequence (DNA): TGCGCCAGCAGCTTGGCGGTAGTAGGGCAGGGGGTAGCTTTCTTT. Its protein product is CASSLAVVGQGVAFF.

CDR3 residues: CTSSQETSGGTNF. CDR3 nucleotides: TGCACCAGCAGCCAGGAGACTAGCGGGGGCACCAACTTC. This rearrangement joins TRBV1 to TRBJ2-5; no check of the table's D call, TRBD2, against the DNA was made. TRBV1 represents a pseudogene. The CDR3 has 13 residues.

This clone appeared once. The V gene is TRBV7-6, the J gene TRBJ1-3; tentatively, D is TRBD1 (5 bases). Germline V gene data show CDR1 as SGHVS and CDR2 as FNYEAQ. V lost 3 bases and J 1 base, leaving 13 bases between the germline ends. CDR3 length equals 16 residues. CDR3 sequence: CASSLSRVGSGNTIYF. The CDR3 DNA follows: TGTGCCAGCAGCTTGTCCAGGGTAGGGTCTGGAAACACCATATATTTT. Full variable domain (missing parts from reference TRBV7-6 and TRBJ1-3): GAGVSQSPRYKVTKRGQDVALRCDPISGHVSLYWYRQALGQGPEFLTYFNYEAQQDKSGLPNDRFSAERPEGSISTLTIQRTEQRDSAMYRCASSLSRVGSGNTIYFGEGSWLTVV.

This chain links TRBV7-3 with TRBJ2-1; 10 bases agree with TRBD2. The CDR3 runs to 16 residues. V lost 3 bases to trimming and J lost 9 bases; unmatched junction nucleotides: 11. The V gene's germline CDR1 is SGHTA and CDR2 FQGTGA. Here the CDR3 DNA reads TGTGCCAGCAGCTTGGTAGCGGGAGGAAACTATCGTGAGCAGTTCTTC. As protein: CASSLVAGGNYREQFF. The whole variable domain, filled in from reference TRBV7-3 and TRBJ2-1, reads GAGVSQTPSNKVTEKGKYVELRCDPISGHTALYWYRQSLGQGPEFLIYFQGTGAADDSGLPNDRFFAVRPEGSVSTLKIQRTERGDSAVYLCASSLVAGGNYREQFFGPGTRLTVL.

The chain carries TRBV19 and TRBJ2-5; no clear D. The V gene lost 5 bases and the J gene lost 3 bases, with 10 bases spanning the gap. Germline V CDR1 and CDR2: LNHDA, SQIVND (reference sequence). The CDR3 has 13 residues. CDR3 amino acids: CASSLTPEETQYF. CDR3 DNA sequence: TGTGCCAGTAGTCTGACACCCGAAGAGACCCAGTACTTC.

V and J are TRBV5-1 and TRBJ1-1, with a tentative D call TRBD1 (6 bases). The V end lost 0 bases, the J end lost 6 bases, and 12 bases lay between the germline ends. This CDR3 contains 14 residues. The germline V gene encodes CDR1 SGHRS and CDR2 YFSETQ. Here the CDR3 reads CASSLEAGEAEAFF. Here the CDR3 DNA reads TGCGCCAGCAGCTTGGAAGCAGGGGAAGCTGAAGCTTTCTTT.

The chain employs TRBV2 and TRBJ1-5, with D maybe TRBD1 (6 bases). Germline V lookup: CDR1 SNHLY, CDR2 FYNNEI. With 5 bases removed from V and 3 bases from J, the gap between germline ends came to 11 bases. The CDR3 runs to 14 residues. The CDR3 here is CASSPDSFNQPQHF. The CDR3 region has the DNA TGTGCCAGCAGTCCGGACAGCTTCAATCAGCCCCAGCATTTT.

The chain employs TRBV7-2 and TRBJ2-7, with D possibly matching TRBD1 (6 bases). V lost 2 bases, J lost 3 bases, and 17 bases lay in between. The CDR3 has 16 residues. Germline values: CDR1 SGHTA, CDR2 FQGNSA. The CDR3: CASSLTPGTRIYEQYF. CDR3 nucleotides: TGTGCCAGCAGCTTAACGCCGGGGACAAGGATCTACGAGCAGTACTTC.

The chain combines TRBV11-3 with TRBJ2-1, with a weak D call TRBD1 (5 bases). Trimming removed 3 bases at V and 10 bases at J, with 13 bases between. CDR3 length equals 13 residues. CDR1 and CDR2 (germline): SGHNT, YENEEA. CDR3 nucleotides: TGTGCCAGCAGCTTCGAGAGCAACAGGGAGCAGTTCTTC. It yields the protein CASSFESNREQFF.

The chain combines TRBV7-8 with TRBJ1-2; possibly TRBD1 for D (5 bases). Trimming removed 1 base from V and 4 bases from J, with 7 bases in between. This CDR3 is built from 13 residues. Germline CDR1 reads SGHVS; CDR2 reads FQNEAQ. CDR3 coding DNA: TGTGCCAGCAGCTTAGAGGGGTTCTATGGCTACACCTTC. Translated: CASSLEGFYGYTF. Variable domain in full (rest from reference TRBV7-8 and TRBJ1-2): GAGVSQSPRYKVAKRGQDVALRCDPISGHVSLFWYQQALGQGPEFLTYFQNEAQLDKSGLPSDRFFAERPEGSVSTLKIQRTQQEDSAVYLCASSLEGFYGYTFGSGTRLTVV.

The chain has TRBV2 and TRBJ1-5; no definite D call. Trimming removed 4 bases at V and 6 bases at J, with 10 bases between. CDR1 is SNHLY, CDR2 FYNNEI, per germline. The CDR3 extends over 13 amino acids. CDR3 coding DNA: TGTGCCAGCAGTGGGTCGGGAGGTCAGCCCCAGCATTTT. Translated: CASSGSGGQPQHF.

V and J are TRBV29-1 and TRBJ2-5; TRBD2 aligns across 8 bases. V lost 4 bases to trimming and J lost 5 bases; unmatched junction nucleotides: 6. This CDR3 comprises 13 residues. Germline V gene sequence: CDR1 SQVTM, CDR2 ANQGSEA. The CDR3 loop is CSVVAGIGETQYF. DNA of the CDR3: TGCAGCGTTGTAGCGGGGATAGGTGAGACCCAGTACTTC. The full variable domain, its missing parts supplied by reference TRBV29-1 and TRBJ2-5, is SAVISQKPSRDICQRGTSLTIQCQVDSQVTMMFWYRQQPGQSLTLIATANQGSEATYESGFVIDKFPISRPNLTFSTLTVSNMSPEDSSIYLCSVVAGIGETQYFGPGTRLLVL.

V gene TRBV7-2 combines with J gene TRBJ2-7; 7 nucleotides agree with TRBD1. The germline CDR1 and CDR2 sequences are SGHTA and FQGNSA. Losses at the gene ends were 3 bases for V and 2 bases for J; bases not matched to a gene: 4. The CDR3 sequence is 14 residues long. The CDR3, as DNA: TGTGCCAGCAGCTTTTACAGGGGACCCTACGAGCAGTACTTC. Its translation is CASSFYRGPYEQYF.

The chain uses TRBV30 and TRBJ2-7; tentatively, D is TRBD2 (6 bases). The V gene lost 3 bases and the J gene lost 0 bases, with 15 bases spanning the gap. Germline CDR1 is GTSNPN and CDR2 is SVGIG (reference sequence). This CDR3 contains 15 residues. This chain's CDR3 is CAWRGDWASSYEQYF. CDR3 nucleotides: TGTGCCTGGAGGGGGGACTGGGCGAGCTCCTACGAGCAGTACTTC. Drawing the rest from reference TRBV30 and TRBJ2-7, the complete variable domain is SQTIHQWPATLVQPVGSPLSLECTVEGTSNPNLYWYRQAAGRGLQLLFYSVGIGQISSEVPQNLSASRPQDRQFILSSKKLLLSDSGFYLCAWRGDWASSYEQYFGPGTRLTVT.

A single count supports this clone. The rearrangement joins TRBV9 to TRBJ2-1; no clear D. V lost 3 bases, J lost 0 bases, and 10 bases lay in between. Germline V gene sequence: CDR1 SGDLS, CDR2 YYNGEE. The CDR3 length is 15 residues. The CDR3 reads CASSESEASYNEQFF. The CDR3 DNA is TGTGCCAGCAGCGAAAGCGAAGCCTCCTACAATGAGCAGTTCTTC.